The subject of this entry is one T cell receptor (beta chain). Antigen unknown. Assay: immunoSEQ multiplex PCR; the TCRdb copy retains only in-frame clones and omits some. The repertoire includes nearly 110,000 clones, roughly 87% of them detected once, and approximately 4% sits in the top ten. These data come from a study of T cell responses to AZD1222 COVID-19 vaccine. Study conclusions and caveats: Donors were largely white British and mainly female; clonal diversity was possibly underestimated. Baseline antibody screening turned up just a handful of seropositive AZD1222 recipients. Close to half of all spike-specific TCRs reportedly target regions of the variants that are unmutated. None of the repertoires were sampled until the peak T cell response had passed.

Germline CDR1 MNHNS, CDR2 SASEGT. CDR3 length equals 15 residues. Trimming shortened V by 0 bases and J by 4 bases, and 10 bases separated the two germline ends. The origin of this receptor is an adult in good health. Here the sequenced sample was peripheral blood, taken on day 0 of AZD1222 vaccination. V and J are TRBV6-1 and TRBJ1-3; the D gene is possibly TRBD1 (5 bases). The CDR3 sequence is CASSEAGQLGNTIYF. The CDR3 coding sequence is TGTGCCAGCAGTGAAGCGGGGCAGTTGGGAAACACCATATATTTT.